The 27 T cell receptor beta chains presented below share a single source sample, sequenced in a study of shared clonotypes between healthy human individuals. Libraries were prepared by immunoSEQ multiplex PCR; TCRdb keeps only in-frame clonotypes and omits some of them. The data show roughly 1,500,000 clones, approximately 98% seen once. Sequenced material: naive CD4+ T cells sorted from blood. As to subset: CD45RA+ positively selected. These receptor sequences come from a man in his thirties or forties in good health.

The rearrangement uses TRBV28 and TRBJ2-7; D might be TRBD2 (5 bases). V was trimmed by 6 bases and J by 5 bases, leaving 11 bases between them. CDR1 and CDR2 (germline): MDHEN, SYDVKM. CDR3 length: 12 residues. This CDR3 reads CASRGTSNEQYF. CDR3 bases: TGTGCCAGCAGGGGTACTAGTAACGAGCAGTACTTC.

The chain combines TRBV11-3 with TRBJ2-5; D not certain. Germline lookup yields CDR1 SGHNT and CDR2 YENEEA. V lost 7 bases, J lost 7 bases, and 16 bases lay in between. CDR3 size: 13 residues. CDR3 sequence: CASTKPLDGTQYF. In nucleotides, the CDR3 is TGTGCCAGCACCAAACCACTCGATGGGACCCAGTACTTC. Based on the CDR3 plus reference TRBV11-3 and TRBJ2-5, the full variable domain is EAGVVQSPRYKIIEKKQPVAFWCNPISGHNTLYWYLQNLGQGPELLIRYENEEAVDDSQLPKDRFSAERLKGVDSTLKIQPAELGDSAVYLCASTKPLDGTQYFGPGTRLLVL.

The CDR3 bases are TGTGCCAGCAGCTTAGCCCTACTGAGCCCCTACAATGAGCAGTTCTTC. Protein: CASSLALLSPYNEQFF. The V and J genes are TRBV11-2 and TRBJ2-1; D is unresolved. The germline V and J ends were trimmed by 1 base and 2 bases, with 12 bases remaining between them. Germline V CDR1 and CDR2: SGHAT, FQNNGV. The CDR3 is 16 amino acids.

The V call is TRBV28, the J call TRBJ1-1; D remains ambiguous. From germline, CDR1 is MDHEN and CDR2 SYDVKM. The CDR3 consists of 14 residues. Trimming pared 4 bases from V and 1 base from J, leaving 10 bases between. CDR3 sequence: CASSSPRGNTEAFF. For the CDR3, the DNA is TGTGCCAGCAGTTCCCCCCGTGGGAACACTGAAGCTTTCTTT.

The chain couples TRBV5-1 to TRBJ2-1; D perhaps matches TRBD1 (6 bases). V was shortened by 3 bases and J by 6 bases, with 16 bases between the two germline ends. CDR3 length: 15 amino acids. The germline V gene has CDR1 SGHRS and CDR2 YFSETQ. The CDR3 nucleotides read TGCGCCAGCAGCTCAAGACAGGTTAATATCAATGAGCAGTTCTTC. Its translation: CASSSRQVNINEQFF.

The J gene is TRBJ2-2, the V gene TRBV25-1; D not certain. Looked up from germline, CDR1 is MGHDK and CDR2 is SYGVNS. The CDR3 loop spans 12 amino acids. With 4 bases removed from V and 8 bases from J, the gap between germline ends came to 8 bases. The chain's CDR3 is CASSAGWGELFF. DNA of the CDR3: TGTGCCAGCAGTGCAGGTTGGGGGGAGCTGTTTTTT.

The CDR3 sequence is CASSFNSGNTEAFF. CDR3 in DNA: TGTGCCAGCAGTTTTAACTCCGGAAACACTGAAGCTTTCTTT. V and J are TRBV27 and TRBJ1-1; unclear D gene. V was shortened by 3 bases and J by 2 bases, with 10 bases between the two germline ends. Looked up from germline, CDR1 is MNHEY and CDR2 is SMNVEV (reference sequence). This CDR3 is built from 14 residues.

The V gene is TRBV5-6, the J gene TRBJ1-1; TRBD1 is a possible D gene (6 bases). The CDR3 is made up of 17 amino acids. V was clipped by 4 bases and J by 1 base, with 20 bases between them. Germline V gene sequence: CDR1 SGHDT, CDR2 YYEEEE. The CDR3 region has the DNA TGTGCCAGCAGCCTATCCCGAGGTGGGGGCCAGAACACTGAAGCTTTCTTT. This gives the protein CASSLSRGGGQNTEAFF.

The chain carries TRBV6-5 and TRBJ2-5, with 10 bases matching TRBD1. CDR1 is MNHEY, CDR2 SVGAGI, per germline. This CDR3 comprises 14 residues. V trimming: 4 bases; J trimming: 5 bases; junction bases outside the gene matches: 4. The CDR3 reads CASSLGQGRETQYF. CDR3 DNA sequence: TGTGCCAGCAGTTTGGGACAGGGGCGGGAGACCCAGTACTTC.

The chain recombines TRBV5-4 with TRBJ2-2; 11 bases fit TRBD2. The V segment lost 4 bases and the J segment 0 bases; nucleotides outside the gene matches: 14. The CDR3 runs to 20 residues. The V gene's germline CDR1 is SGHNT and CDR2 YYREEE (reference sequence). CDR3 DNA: TGTGCCAGCAGCAGGACTAGCGGGCCTCACCCTGGGGCGAACACCGGGGAGCTGTTTTTT. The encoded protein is CASSRTSGPHPGANTGELFF. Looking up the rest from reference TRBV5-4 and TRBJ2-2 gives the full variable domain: ETGVTQSPTHLIKTRGQQVTLRCSSQSGHNTVSWYQQALGQGPQFIFQYYREEENGRGNFPPRFSGLQFPNYSSELNVNALELDDSALYLCASSRTSGPHPGANTGELFFGEGSRLTVL.

This chain's CDR3 is CASSGTGVFSGANVLTF. For the CDR3, the DNA is TGCGCCAGCTCCGGGACAGGGGTTTTCTCTGGGGCCAACGTCCTGACTTTC. This chain joins TRBV10-1 and TRBJ2-6; 10 bases agree with TRBD1. Per the germline V gene, CDR1 is WNHNN and CDR2 is SYGVQD (reference sequence). The CDR3 is made up of 17 amino acids. Trimming cost V 8 bases and J 0 bases; bases outside gene matches: 7.

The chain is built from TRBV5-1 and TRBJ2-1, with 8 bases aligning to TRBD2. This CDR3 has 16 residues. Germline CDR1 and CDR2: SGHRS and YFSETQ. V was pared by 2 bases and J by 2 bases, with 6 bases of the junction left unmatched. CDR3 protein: CASSFLAGLAYNEQFF. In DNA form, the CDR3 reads TGCGCCAGCAGCTTTTTAGCGGGACTCGCCTACAATGAGCAGTTCTTC.

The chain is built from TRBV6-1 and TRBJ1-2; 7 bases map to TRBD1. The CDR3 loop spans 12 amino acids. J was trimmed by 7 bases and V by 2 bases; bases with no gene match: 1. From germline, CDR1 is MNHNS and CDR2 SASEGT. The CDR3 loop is CASSEPGGGYTF. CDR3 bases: TGTGCCAGCAGTGAACCAGGGGGTGGCTACACCTTC.

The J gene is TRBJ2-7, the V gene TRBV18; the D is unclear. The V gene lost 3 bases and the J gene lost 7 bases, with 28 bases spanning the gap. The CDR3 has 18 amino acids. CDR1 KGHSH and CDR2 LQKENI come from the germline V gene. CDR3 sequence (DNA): TGTGCCAGCTCACCCCCGATTTTGGATCGCCTGACATGGATGGAGCAGTACTTC. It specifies CASSPPILDRLTWMEQYF. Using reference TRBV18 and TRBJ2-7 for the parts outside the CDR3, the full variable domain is NAGVMQNPRHLVRRRGQEARLRCSPMKGHSHVYWYRQLPEEGLKFMVYLQKENIIDESGMPKERFSAEFPKEGPSILRIQQVVRGDSAAYFCASSPPILDRLTWMEQYFGPGTRLTVT.

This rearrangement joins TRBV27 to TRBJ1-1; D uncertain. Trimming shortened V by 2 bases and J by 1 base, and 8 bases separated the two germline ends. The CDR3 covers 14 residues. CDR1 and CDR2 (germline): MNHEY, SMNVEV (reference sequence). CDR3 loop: CASSLANRNTEAFF. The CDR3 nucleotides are TGTGCCAGCAGTTTAGCCAACAGGAACACTGAAGCTTTCTTT.

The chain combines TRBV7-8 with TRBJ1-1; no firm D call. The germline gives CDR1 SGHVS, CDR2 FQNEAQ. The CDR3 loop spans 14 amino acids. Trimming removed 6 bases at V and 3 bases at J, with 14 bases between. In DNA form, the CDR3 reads TGTGCCAGCAGTCCCTCTAACACCCACACTGAAGCTTTCTTT. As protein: CASSPSNTHTEAFF.

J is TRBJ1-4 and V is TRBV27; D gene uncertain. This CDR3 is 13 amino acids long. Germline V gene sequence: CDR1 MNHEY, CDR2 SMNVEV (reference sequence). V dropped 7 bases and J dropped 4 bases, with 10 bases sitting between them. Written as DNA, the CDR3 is TGTGCCAGCAAACGCCAGCTTAATGAAAAACTGTTTTTT. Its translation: CASKRQLNEKLFF.

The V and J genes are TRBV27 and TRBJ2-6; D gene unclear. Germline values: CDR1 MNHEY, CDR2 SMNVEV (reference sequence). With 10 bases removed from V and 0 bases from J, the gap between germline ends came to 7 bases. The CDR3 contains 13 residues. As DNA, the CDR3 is TGTGCCATCCGGCGCTCTGGGGCCAACGTCCTGACTTTC. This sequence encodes CAIRRSGANVLTF.

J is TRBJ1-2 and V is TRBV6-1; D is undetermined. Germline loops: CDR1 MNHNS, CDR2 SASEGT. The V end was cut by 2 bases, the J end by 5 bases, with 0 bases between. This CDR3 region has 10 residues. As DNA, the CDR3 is TGTGCCAGCAGTGAATATGGCTACACCTTC. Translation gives CASSEYGYTF.

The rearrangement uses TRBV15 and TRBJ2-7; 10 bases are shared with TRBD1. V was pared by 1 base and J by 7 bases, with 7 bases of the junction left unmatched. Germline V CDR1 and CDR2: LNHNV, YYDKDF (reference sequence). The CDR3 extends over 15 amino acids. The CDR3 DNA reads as TGTGCCACCAGCAGAGCCGGGACAGGGGTTGAGGAGCAGTACTTC. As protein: CATSRAGTGVEEQYF.

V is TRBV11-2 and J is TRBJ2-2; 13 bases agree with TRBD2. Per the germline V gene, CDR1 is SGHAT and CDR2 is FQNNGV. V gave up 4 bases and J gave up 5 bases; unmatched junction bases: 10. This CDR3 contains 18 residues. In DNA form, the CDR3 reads TGTGCCAGCAGCTCCCCGACTAGCGGGAGGTCGAGTACCGGGGAGCTGTTTTTT. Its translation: CASSSPTSGRSSTGELFF.

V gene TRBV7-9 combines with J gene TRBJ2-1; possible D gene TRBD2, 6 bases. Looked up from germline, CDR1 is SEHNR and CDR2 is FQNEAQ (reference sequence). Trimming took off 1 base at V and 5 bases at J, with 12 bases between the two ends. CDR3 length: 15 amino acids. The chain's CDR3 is CASSLDQRVHNEQFF. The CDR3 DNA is TGTGCCAGCAGCTTAGATCAGCGGGTGCACAATGAGCAGTTCTTC.

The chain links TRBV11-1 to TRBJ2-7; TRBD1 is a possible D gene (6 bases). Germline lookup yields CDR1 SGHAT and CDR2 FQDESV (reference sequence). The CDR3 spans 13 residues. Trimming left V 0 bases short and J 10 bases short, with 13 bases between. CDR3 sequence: CASSLAEPTGQYF. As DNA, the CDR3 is TGTGCCAGCAGCTTAGCGGAACCGACAGGACAGTACTTC.

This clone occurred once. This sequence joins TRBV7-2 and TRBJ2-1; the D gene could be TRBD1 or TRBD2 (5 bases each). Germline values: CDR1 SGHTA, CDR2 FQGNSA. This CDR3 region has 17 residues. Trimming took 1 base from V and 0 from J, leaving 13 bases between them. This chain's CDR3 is CASSLDTGTSSYNEQFF. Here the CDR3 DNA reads TGTGCCAGCAGCTTAGATACAGGCACTAGCTCCTACAATGAGCAGTTCTTC.

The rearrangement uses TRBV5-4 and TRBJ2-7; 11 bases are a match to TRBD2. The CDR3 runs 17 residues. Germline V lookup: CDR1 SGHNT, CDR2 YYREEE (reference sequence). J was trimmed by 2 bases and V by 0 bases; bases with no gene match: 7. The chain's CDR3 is CASSLDGTSGNPYEQYF. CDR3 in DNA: TGTGCCAGCAGCTTGGATGGGACTAGCGGCAATCCCTACGAGCAGTACTTC.

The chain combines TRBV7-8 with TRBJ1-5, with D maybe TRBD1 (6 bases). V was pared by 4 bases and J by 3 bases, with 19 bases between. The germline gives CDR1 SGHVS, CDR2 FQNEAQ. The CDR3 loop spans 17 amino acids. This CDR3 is CASSSRRGGGINQPQHF. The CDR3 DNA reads TGTGCCAGCAGCTCCCGGAGAGGGGGGGGTATCAATCAGCCCCAGCATTTT.

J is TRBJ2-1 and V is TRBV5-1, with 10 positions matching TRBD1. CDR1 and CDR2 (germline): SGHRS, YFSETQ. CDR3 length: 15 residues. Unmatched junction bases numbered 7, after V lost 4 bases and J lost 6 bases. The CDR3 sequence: CASSIGQGGINEQFF. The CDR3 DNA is TGCGCCAGCAGCATCGGACAGGGGGGGATCAATGAGCAGTTCTTC.